Listed below are T cell receptor beta chains from one sample, sequenced in a study of blood T cell repertoires in COVID-19. Some clones are missing from TCRdb's copy, which holds only in-frame ones; the method was immunoSEQ multiplex PCR. The table has around 430,000 clones, approximately 88% seen once. Material for sequencing was peripheral blood. The receptor set was obtained from a woman between 50 and 59 years old with COVID-19, enrolled during active disease. The CDR3 runs from the conserved cysteine through the conserved F or W. The order of the fields is V gene, J gene, CDR3 protein.

TRBV5-6,TRBJ2-1,CASSLEASGDSYNEQFF
TRBV10-2,TRBJ1-1,CASSESGGTEAFF
TRBV7-2,TRBJ1-4,CASSSPGRRGEKLFF
TRBV5-4,TRBJ1-3,CASSVPGAGNTIYF
TRBV2,TRBJ1-2,CASSEEGLDGYTF
TRBV3-1/TRBV3-2,TRBJ1-1,CASQVAGGTEAFF
TRBV4-1,TRBJ2-3,CASSLLGLAGGLNTQYF
TRBV19,TRBJ2-3,CASSRDYSTDTQYF
TRBV11-3,TRBJ2-7,CASSLQGDYEQYF
TRBV7-2,TRBJ2-5,CASSLERYSKETQYF
TRBV29-1,TRBJ1-2,CSVEGFQGLGYTF
TRBV24-1,TRBJ1-2,CATSAHLDGGGRKGYTF
TRBV11-2,TRBJ2-7,CASSFGGYEQYF
TRBV11-2,TRBJ1-2,CASSPRQDLGYGYTF
TRBV9,TRBJ1-2,CASSVDNRGYTF